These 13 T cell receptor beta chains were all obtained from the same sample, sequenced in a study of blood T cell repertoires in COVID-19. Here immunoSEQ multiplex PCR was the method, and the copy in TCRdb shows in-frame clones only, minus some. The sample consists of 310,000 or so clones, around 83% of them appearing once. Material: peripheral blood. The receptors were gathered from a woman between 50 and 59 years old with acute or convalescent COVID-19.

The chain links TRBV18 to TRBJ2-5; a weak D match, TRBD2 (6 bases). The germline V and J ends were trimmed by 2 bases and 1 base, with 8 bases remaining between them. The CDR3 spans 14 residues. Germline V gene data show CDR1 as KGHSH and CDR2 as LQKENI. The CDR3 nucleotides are TGTGCCAGCTCACCAGGGGGGTCCCAAGAGACCCAGTACTTC. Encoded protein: CASSPGGSQETQYF.

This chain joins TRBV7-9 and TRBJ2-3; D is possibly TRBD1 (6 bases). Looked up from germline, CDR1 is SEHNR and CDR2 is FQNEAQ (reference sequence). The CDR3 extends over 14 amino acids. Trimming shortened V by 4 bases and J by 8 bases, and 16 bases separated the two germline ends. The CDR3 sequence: CASSSRQARGTQYF. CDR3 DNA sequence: TGTGCCAGCAGCTCGAGACAGGCTAGGGGTACGCAGTATTTT.

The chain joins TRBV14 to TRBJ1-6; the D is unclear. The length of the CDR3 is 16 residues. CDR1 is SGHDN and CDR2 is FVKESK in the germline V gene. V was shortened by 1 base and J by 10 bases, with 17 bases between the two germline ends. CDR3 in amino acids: CASSQGWRRSVSPLHF. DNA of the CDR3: TGTGCCAGCAGCCAAGGTTGGAGACGTTCCGTATCACCCCTCCACTTT.

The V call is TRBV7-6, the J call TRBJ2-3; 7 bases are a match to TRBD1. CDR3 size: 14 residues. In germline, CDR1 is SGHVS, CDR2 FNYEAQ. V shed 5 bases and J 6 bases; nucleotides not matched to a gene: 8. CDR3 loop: CASSLGTEGDTQYF. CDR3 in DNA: TGTGCCAGCAGCCTCGGGACAGAGGGGGATACGCAGTATTTT. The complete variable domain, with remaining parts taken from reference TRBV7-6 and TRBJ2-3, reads GAGVSQSPRYKVTKRGQDVALRCDPISGHVSLYWYRQALGQGPEFLTYFNYEAQQDKSGLPNDRFSAERPEGSISTLTIQRTEQRDSAMYRCASSLGTEGDTQYFGPGTRLTVL.

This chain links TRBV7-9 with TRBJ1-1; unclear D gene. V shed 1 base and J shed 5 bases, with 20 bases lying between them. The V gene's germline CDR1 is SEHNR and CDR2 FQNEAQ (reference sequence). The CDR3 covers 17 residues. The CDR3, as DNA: TGTGCCAGCAGCTTAGACCGTTGGGAGAGTCGACGGACTGAAGCTTTCTTT. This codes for CASSLDRWESRRTEAFF.

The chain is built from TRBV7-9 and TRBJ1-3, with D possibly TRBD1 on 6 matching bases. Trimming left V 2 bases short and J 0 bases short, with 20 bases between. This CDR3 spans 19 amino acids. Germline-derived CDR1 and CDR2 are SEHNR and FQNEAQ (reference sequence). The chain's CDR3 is CASSLSGGSTGPSGNTIYF. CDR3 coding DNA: TGTGCCAGCAGCTTAAGTGGAGGAAGCACAGGGCCCTCTGGAAACACCATATATTTT.

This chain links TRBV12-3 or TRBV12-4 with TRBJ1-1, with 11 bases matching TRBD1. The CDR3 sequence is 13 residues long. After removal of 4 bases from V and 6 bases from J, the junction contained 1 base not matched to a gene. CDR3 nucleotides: TGTGCCAGCAGTTGGACAGGGGGCCCTGAAGCTTTCTTT. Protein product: CASSWTGGPEAFF.

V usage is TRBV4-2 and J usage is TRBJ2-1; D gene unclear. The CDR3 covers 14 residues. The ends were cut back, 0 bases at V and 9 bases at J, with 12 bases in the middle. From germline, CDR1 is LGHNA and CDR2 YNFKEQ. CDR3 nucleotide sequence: TGTGCCAGCAGCCAAGATAGGAGCGACCTTGAGCAGTTCTTC. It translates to CASSQDRSDLEQFF.

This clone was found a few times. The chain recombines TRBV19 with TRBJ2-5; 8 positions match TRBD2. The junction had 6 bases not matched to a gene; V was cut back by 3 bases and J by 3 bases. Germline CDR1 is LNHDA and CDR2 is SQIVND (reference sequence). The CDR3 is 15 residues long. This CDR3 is CASSMAQAGEETQYF. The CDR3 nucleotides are TGTGCCAGTAGTATGGCACAAGCGGGGGAAGAGACCCAGTACTTC.

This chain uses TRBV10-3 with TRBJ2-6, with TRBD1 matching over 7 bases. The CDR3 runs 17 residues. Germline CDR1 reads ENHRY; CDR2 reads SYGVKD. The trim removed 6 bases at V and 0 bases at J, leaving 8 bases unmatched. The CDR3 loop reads CAISRDSAASGANVLTF. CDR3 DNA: TGTGCCATCAGCCGGGACAGCGCCGCCTCTGGGGCCAACGTCCTGACTTTC.

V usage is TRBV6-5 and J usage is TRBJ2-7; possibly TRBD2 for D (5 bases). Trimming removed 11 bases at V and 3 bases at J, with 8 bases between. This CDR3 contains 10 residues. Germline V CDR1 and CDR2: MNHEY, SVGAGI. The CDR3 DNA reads TGTGCCCCCGGGAACTACGAGCAGTACGTC. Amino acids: CAPGNYEQYV.

The CDR3 coding sequence is TGTGCCACCAGTGATTACCCCAGGGGATATCTTCAGTATTTT. Its translation: CATSDYPRGYLQYF. The chain links TRBV24-1 to TRBJ2-3; maybe TRBD1 (6 bases). The V and J ends lost 2 bases and 12 bases respectively, with 17 bases between them. CDR1 is KGHDR and CDR2 is SFDVKD in the germline V gene. The CDR3 has 14 residues.

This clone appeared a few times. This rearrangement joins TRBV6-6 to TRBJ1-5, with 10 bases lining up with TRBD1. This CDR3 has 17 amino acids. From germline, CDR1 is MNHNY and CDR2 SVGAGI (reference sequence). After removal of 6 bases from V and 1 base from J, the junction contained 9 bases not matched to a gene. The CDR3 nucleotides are TGTGCCAGCAGACGACAGGGGGCTGTGGTAAGCAATCAGCCCCAGCATTTT. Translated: CASRRQGAVVSNQPQHF.